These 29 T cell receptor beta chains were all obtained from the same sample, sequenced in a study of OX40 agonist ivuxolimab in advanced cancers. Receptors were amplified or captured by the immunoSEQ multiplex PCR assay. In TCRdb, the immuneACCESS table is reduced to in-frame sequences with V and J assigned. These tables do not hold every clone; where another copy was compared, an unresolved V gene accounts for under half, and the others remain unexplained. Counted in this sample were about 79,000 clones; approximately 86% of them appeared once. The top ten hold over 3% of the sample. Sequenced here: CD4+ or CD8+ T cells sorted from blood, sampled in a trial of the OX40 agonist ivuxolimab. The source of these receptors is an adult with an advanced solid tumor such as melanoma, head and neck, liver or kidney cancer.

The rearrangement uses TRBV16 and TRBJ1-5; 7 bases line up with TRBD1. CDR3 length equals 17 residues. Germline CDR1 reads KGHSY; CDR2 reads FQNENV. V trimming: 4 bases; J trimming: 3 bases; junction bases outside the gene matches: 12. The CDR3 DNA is TGTGCCAGCAGCCCCTTTCCAACGGGACAGAACAATCAGCCCCAGCATTTT. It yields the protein CASSPFPTGQNNQPQHF.

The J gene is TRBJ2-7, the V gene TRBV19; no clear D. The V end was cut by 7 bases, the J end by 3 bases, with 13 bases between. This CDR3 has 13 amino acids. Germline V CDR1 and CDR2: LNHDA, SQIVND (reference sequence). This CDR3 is CASNDRASYEQYF. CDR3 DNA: TGTGCCAGTAACGACCGGGCCAGCTACGAGCAGTACTTC.

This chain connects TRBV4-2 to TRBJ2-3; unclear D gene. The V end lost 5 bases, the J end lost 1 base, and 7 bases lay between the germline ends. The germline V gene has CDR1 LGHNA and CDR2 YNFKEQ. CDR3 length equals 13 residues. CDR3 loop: CASSAIGTDTQYF. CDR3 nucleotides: TGTGCCAGCAGCGCTATCGGCACAGATACGCAGTATTTT.

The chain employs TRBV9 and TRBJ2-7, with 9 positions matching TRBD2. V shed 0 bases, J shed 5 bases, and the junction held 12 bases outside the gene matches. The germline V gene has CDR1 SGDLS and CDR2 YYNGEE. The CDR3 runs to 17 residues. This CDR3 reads CASSVGSGRPGVDEQYF. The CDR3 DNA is TGTGCCAGCAGCGTAGGTAGCGGGAGACCCGGTGTGGACGAGCAGTACTTC.

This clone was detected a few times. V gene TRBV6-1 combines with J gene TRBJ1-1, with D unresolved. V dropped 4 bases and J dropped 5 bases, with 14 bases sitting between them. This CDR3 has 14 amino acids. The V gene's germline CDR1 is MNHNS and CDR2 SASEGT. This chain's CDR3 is CASSVSFRRTEAFF. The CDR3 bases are TGTGCCAGCAGTGTATCTTTTAGGAGGACTGAAGCTTTCTTT.

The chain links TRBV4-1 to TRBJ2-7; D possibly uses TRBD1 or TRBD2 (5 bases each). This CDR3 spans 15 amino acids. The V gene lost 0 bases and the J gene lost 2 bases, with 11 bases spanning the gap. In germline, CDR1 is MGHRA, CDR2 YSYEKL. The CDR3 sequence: CASSQDREWAYEQYF. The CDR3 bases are TGCGCCAGCAGCCAAGACAGGGAGTGGGCCTACGAGCAGTACTTC.

The CDR3 is CASRDAWWGGPQHF. CDR3 nucleotides: TGTGCCAGCAGGGACGCCTGGTGGGGTGGGCCCCAGCATTTT. The rearrangement links TRBV2 to TRBJ1-5; D is unresolved. Deletions cut 6 bases from V and 9 bases from J, with 18 bases between. The CDR3 is 14 residues long. Germline CDR1 is SNHLY and CDR2 is FYNNEI.

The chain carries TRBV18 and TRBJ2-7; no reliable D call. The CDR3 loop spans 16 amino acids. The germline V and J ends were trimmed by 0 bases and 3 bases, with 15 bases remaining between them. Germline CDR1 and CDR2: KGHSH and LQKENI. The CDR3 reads CASSPPGSLSIYEQYF. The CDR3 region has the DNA TGTGCCAGCTCACCACCGGGTTCTCTGAGTATCTACGAGCAGTACTTC.

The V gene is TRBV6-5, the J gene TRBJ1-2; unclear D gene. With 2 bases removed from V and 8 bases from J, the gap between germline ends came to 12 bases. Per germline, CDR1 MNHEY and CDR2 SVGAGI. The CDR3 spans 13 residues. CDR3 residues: CASSYERLEGYTF. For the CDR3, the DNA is TGTGCCAGCAGTTACGAGCGGCTTGAGGGCTACACCTTC.

CDR3 sequence: CASSYQGLATETQYF. The CDR3 region has the DNA TGTGCCAGCAGCTATCAGGGACTAGCGACGGAGACCCAGTACTTC. J is TRBJ2-5 and V is TRBV5-6, with 10 bases aligning to TRBD2. There are 15 residues in the CDR3. The V and J ends lost 3 bases and 5 bases, in that order; junction bases with no gene match: 7. Germline V gene data show CDR1 as SGHDT and CDR2 as YYEEEE.

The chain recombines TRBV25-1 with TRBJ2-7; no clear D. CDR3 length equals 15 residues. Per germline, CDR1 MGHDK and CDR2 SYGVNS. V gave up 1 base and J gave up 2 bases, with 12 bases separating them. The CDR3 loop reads CASSESLSGPYEQYF. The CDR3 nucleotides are TGTGCCAGCAGTGAATCTTTATCGGGTCCCTACGAGCAGTACTTC.

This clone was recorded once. The CDR3 protein is CAISERTLDTGELFF. As DNA, the CDR3 is TGTGCCATCAGTGAGAGAACCCTTGACACCGGGGAGCTGTTTTTT. The genes are TRBV10-3 and TRBJ2-2; D not certain. V was trimmed by 2 bases and J by 3 bases, leaving 10 bases between them. CDR3 length: 15 residues. CDR1 and CDR2 (germline): ENHRY, SYGVKD.

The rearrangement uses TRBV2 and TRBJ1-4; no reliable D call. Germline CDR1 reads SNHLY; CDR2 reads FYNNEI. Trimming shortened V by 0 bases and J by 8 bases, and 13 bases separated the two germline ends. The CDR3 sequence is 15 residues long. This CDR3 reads CASSEARLRGEKLFF. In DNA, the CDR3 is TGTGCCAGCAGTGAAGCCCGTCTGAGAGGCGAAAAACTGTTTTTT.

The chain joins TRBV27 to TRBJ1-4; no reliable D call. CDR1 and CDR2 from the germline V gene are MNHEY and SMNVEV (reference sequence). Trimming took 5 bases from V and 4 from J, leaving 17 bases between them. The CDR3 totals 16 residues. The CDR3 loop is CASSRTRTAINEKLFF. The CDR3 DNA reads TGTGCCAGCAGTAGAACTCGGACGGCTATTAATGAAAAACTGTTTTTT.

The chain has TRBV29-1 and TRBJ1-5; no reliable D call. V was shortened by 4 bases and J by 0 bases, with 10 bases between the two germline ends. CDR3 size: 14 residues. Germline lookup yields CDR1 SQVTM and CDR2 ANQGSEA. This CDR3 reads CSVVMSRSNQPQHF. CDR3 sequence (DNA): TGCAGCGTTGTCATGAGTCGTAGCAATCAGCCCCAGCATTTT.

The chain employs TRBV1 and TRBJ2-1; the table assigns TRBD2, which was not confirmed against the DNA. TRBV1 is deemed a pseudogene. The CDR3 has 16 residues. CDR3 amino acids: CTSSQDLAGAYNEQFF. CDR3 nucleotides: TGCACCAGCAGCCAAGATTTAGCGGGAGCCTACAATGAGCAGTTCTTC.

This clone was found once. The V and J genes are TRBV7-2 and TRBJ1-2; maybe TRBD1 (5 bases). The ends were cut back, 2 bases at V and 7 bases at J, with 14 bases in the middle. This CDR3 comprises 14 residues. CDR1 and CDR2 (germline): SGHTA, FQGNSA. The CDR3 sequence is CASSLTLFGGGYTF. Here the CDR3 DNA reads TGTGCCAGCAGCTTAACTCTCTTCGGGGGTGGCTACACCTTC. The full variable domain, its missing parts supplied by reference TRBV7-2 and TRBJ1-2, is GAGVSQSPSNKVTEKGKDVELRCDPISGHTALYWYRQSLGQGLEFLIYFQGNSAPDKSGLPSDRFSAERTGGSVSTLTIQRTQQEDSAVYLCASSLTLFGGGYTFGSGTRLTVV.

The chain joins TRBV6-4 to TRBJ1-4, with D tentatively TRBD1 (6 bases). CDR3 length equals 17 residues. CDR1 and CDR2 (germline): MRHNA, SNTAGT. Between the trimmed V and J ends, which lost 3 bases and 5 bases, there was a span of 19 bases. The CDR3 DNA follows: TGTGCCAGCAGTGAATCCCGCGGACAGCTGAGAAATGAAAAACTGTTTTTT. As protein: CASSESRGQLRNEKLFF.

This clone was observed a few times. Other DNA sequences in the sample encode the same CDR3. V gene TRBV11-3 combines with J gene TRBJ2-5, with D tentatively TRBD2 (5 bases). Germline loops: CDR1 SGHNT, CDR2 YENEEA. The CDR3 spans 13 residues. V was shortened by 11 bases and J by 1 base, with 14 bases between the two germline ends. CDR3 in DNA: TGTGCCTCTAGCCCAATGGGCCAAGAGACCCAGTACTTC. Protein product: CASSPMGQETQYF.

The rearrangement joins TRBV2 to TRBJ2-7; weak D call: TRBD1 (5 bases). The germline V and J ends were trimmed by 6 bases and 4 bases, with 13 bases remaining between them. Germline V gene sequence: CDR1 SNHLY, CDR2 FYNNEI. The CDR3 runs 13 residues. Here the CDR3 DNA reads TGTGCCAGCAGGCTCGGACAACTATACGAGCAGTACTTC. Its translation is CASRLGQLYEQYF. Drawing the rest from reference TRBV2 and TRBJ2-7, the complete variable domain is EPEVTQTPSHQVTQMGQEVILRCVPISNHLYFYWYRQILGQKVEFLVSFYNNEISEKSEIFDDQFSVERPDGSNFTLKIRSTKLEDSAMYFCASRLGQLYEQYFGPGTRLTVT.

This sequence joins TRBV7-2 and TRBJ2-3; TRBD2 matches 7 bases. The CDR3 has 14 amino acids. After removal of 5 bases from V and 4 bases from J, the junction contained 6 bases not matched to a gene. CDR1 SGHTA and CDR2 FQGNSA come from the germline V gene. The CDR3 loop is CASSTGLVPDTQYF. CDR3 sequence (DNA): TGTGCCAGCAGCACAGGACTAGTGCCAGATACGCAGTATTTT.

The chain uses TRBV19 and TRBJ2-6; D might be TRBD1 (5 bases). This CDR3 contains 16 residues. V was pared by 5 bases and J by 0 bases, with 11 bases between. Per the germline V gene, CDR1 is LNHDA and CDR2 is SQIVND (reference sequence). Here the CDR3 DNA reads TGTGCCAGTAGTTTCACAGGAAGCTCTGGGGCCAACGTCCTGACTTTC. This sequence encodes CASSFTGSSGANVLTF.

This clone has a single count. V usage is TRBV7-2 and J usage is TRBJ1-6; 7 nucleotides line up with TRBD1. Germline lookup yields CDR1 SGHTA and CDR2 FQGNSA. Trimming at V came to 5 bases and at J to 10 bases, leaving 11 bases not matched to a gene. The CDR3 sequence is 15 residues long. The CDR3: CASSIRDSSSSPLHF. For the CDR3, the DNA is TGTGCCAGCAGCATCCGGGACAGCTCATCCTCACCCCTCCACTTT. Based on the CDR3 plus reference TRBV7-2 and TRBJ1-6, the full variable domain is GAGVSQSPSNKVTEKGKDVELRCDPISGHTALYWYRQSLGQGLEFLIYFQGNSAPDKSGLPSDRFSAERTGGSVSTLTIQRTQQEDSAVYLCASSIRDSSSSPLHFGNGTRLTVT.

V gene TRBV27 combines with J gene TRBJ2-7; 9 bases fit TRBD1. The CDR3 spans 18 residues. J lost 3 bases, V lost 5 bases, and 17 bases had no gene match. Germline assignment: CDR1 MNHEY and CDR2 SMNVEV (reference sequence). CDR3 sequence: CASSTPTVTGGHRYEQYF. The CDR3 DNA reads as TGTGCCAGCAGTACGCCAACCGTTACAGGGGGCCATCGCTACGAGCAGTACTTC.

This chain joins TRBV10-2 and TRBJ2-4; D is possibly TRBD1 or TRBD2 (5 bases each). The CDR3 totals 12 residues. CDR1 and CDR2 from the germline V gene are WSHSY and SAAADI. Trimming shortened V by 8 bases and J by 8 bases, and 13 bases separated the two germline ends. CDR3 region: CASGPGPDIQYF. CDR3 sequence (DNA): TGCGCCAGCGGCCCGGGACCTGACATTCAGTACTTC.

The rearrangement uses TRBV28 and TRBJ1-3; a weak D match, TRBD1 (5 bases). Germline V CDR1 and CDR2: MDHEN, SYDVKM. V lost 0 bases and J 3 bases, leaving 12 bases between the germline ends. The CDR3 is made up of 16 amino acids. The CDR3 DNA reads TGTGCCAGCAGTTTATGGGCGGCAGGGATTGGAAACACCATATATTTT. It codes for CASSLWAAGIGNTIYF.

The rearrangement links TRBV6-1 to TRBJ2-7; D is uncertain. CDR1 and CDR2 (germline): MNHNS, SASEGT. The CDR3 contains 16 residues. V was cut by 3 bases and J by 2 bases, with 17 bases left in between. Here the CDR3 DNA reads TGTGCCAGCAGTGAGGGTTATGGGCTCATAACCTACGAGCAGTACTTC. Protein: CASSEGYGLITYEQYF.

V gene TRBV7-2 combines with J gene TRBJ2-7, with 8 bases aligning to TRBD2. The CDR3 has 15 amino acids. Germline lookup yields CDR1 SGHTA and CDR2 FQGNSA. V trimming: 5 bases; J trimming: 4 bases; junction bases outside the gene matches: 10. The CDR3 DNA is TGTGCCAGCAGCCACTCAGCGGGAGTCGGTTACGAGCAGTACTTC. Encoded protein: CASSHSAGVGYEQYF.

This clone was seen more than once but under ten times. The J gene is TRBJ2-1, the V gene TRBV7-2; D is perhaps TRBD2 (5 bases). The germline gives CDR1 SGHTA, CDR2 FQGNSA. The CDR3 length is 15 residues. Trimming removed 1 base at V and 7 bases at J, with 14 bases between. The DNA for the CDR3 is TGTGCCAGCAGCTTAGGGCAGCCCGGCGGGAATGAGCAGTTCTTC. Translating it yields CASSLGQPGGNEQFF. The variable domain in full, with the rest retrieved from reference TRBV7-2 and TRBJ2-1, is GAGVSQSPSNKVTEKGKDVELRCDPISGHTALYWYRQSLGQGLEFLIYFQGNSAPDKSGLPSDRFSAERTGGSVSTLTIQRTQQEDSAVYLCASSLGQPGGNEQFFGPGTRLTVL.